Described below is a single T cell receptor (beta chain) sequence and its context. TCRdb re-analysed the reads in MiXCR, keeping a single row per CDR3 protein. The table has 200,000 or so distinct CDR3 sequences, roughly 19% seen once. CDR3 length equals 16 residues. CDR1 is MNHNS, CDR2 SASEGT, per germline. The V end lost 0 bases, the J end lost 5 bases, and 14 bases lay between the germline ends. This entry comes from a study of T cell repertoires in cytomegalovirus infection. Study in general: Public TCR beta signatures indicated both CMV infection and matching HLA type.

The specimen sequenced was PBMCs. This TCR was sampled from a human donor in good health (CMV status not recorded). Some clones in this sample may be carry-over from other donors' samples. V usage is TRBV6-1 and J usage is TRBJ2-1; D may be TRBD1 (5 bases). In nucleotides, the CDR3 is TGTGCCAGCAGTGAAGCCTCCATGGGGCCCAACAATGAGCAGTTCTTC. This encodes CASSEASMGPNNEQFF.